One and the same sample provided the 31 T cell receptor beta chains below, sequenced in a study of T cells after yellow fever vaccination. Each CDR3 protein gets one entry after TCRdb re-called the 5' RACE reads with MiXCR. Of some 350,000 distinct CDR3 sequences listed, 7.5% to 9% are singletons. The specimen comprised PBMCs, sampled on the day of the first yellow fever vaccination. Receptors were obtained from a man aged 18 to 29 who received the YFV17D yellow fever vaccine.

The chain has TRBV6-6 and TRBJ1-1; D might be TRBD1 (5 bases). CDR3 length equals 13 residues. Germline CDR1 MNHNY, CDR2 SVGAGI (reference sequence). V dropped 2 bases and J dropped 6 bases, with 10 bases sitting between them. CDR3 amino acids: CASSYKRGSEAFF. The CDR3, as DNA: TGTGCCAGCAGTTACAAGAGGGGATCTGAAGCTTTCTTT.

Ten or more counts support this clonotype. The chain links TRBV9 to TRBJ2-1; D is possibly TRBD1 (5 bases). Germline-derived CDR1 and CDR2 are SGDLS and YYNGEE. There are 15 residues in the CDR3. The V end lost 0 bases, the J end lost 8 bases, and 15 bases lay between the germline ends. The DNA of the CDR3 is TGTGCCAGCAGCGTAGGGGGCACCGAGGCGTATGAGCAGTTCTTC. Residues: CASSVGGTEAYEQFF.

CDR3 DNA: TGTGCCAGCAGCTTGGGGGGTTTGGACGTTCAGTACTTC. This encodes CASSLGGLDVQYF. The chain carries TRBV7-2 and TRBJ2-4, with TRBD2 as a possible D gene (6 bases). This CDR3 contains 13 residues. The germline V gene encodes CDR1 SGHTA and CDR2 FQGNSA. Trimming took off 3 bases at V and 11 bases at J, with 14 bases between the two ends.

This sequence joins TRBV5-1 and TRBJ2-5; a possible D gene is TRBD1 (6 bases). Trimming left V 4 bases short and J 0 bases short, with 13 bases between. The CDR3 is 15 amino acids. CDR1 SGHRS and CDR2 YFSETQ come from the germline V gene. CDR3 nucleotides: TGCGCCAGCAGCACCGGGACACCGTACCAAGAGACCCAGTACTTC. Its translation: CASSTGTPYQETQYF.

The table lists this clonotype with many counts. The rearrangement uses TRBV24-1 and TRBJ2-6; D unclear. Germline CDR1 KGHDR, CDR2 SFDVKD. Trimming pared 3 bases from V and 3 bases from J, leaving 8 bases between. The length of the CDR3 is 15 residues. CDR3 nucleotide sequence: TGTGCCACCAGTGATGGCAGGAATGGGGCCAACGTCCTGACTTTC. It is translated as CATSDGRNGANVLTF.

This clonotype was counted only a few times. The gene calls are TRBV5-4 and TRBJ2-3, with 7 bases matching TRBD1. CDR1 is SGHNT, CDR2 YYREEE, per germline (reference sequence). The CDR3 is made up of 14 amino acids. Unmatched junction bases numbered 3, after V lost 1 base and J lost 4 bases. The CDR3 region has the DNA TGTGCCAGCAGCTTGAACAGGGGATCAGATACGCAGTATTTT. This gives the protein CASSLNRGSDTQYF.

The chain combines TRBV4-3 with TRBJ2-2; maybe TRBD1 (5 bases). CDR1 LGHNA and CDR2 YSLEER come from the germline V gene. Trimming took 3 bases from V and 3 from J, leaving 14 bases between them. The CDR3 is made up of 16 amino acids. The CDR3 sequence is CASSQKGQPHTGELFF. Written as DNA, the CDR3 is TGCGCCAGCAGCCAGAAGGGGCAGCCCCACACCGGGGAGCTGTTTTTT.

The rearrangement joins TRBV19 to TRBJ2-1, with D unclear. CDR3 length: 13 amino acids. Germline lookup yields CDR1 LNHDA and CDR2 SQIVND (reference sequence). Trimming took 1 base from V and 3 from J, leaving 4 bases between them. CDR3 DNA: TGTGCCAGTAGTATAGTTGGCTACAATGAGCAGTTCTTC. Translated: CASSIVGYNEQFF.

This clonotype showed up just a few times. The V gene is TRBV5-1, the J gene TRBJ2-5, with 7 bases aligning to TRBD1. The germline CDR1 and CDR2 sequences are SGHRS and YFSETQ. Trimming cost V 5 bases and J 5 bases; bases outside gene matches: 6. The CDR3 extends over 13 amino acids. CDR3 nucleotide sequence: TGCGCCAGCAGTGATGACAGGGACGAGACCCAGTACTTC. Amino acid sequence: CASSDDRDETQYF.

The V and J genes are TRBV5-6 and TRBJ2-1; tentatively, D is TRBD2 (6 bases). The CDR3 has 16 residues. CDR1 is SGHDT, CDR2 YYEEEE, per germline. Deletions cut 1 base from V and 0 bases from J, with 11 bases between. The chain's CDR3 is CASSLFGGGSYNEQFF. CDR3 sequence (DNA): TGTGCCAGCAGCTTGTTTGGGGGAGGCTCCTACAATGAGCAGTTCTTC. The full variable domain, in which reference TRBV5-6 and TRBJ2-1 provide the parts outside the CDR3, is DAGVTQSPTHLIKTRGQQVTLRCSPKSGHDTVSWYQQALGQGPQFIFQYYEEEERQRGNFPDRFSGHQFPNYSSELNVNALLLGDSALYLCASSLFGGGSYNEQFFGPGTRLTVL.

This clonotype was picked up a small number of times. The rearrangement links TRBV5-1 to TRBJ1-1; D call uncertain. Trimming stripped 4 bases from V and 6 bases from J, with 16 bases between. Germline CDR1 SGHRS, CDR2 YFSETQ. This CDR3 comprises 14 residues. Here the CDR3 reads CASSQSPGGSEAFF. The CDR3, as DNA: TGCGCCAGCAGCCAATCCCCGGGAGGGTCTGAAGCTTTCTTT.

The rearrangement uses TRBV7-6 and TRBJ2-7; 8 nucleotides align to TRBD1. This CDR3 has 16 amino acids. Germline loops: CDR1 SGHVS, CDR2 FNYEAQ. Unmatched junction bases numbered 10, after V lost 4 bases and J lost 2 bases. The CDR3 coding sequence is TGTGCCAGCAGCTCTATGAGGGGACAGGATCCCTACGAGCAGTACGTC. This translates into CASSSMRGQDPYEQYV.

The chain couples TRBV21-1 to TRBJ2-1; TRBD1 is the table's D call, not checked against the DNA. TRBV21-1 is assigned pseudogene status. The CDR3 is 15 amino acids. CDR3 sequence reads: CASSKAMAGNNEQFF. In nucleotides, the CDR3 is TGTGCCAGCAGCAAAGCTATGGCCGGGAATAATGAGCAGTTCTTC.

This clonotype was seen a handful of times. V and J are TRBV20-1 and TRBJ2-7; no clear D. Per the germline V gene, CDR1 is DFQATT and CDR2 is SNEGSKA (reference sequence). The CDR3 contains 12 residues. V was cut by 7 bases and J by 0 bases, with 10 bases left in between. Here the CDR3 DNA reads TGCAGTGGCCTCGGAAGCTCCTACGAGCAGTACTTC. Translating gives CSGLGSSYEQYF.

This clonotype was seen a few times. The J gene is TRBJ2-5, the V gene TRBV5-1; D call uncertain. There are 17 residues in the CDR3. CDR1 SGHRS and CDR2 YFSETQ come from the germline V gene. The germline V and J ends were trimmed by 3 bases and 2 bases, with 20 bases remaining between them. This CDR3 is CASSSALDGLLQETQYF. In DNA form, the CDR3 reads TGCGCCAGCAGCTCTGCTCTGGACGGGCTCCTTCAAGAGACCCAGTACTTC.

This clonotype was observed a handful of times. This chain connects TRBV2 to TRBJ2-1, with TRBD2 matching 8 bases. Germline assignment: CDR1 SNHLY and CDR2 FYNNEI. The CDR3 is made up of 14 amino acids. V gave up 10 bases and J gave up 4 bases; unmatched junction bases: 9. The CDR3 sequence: CATSGGLGYNEQFF. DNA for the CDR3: TGTGCCACCTCGGGGGGGCTGGGGTACAATGAGCAGTTCTTC.

The CDR3 nucleotides are TGCGCCAGCAGCCAGGAGACAGGGGCCCCGACGCCTGAAGCTTTCTTT. This gives the protein CASSQETGAPTPEAFF. This chain connects TRBV4-3 to TRBJ1-1; TRBD1 matches at 8 bases. CDR3 length: 16 residues. J lost 6 bases, V lost 3 bases, and 12 bases had no gene match. Germline values: CDR1 LGHNA, CDR2 YSLEER.

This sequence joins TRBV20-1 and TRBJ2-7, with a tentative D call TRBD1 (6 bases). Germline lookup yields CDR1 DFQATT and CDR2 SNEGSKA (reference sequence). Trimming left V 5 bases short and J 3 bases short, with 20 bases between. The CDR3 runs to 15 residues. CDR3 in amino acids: CSAPRTEKGGYEQYF. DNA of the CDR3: TGCAGTGCTCCTAGGACAGAAAAAGGAGGCTACGAGCAGTACTTC.

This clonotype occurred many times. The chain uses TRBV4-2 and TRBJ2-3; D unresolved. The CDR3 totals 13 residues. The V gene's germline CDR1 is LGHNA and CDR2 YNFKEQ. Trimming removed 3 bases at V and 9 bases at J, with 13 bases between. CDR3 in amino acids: CASSQGSSLTQYF. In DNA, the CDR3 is TGTGCCAGCAGCCAGGGGTCAAGCCTGACGCAGTATTTT.

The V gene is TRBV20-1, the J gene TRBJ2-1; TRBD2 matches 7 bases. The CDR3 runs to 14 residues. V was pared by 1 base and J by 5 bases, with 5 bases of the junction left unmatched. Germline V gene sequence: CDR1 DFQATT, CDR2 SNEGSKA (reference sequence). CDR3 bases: TGCAGTGCTAGAGTGCGAGGGAGGGACAATGAGCAGTTCTTC. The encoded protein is CSARVRGRDNEQFF.

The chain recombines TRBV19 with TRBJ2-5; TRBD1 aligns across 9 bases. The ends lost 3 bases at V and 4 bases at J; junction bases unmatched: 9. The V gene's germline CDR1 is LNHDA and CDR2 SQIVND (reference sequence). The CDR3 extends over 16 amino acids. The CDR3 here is CASSIDPDRGRETQYF. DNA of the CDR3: TGTGCCAGTAGTATCGACCCCGACAGGGGGAGAGAGACCCAGTACTTC.

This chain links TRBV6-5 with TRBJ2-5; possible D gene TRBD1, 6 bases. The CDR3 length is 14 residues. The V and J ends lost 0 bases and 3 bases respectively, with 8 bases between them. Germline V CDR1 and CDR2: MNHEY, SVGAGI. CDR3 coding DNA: TGTGCCAGCAGTTACTCGAACAGGGAAGAGACCCAGTACTTC. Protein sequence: CASSYSNREETQYF.

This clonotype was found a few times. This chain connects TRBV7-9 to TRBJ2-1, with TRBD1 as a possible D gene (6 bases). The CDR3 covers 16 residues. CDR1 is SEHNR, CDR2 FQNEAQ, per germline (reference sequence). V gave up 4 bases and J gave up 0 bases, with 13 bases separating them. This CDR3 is CASSSFRGLSYNEQFF. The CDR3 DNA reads TGTGCCAGCAGCTCGTTCAGGGGTCTCTCCTACAATGAGCAGTTCTTC.

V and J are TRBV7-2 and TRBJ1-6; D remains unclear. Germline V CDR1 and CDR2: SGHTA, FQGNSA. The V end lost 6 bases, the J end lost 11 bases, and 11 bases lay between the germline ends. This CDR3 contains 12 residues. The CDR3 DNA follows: TGTGCCAGCAGTACCGTTGGGGCACCCCTCCACTTT. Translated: CASSTVGAPLHF.

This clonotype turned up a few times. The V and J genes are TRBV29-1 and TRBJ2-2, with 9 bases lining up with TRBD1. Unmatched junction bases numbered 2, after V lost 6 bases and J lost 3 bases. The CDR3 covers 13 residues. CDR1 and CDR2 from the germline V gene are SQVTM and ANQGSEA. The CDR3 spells CSVRDRDTGELFF. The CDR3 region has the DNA TGCAGCGTCCGGGACAGGGACACCGGGGAGCTGTTTTTT.

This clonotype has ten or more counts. The CDR3 protein is CASSLARASGAPSSYNEQFF. Written as DNA, the CDR3 is TGTGCCAGCAGCTTAGCGCGGGCTAGCGGGGCCCCGAGCTCCTACAATGAGCAGTTCTTC. The V gene is TRBV7-2, the J gene TRBJ2-1; TRBD2 agrees at 9 bases. Germline V gene sequence: CDR1 SGHTA, CDR2 FQGNSA. The ends lost 0 bases at V and 0 bases at J; junction bases unmatched: 12. This CDR3 is built from 20 residues.

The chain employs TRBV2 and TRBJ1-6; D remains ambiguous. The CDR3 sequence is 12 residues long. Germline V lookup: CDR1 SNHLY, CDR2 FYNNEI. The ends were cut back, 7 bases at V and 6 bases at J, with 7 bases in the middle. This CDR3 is CASTRVNSPLHF. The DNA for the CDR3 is TGTGCCAGCACGAGGGTTAATTCACCCCTCCACTTT. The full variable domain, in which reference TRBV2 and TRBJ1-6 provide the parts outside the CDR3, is EPEVTQTPSHQVTQMGQEVILRCVPISNHLYFYWYRQILGQKVEFLVSFYNNEISEKSEIFDDQFSVERPDGSNFTLKIRSTKLEDSAMYFCASTRVNSPLHFGNGTRLTVT.

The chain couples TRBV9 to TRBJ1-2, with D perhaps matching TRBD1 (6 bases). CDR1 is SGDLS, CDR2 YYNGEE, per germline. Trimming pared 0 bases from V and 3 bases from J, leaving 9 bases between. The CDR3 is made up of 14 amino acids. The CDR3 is CASSVGDTDYGYTF. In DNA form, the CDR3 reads TGTGCCAGCAGCGTAGGGGACACCGACTATGGCTACACCTTC.

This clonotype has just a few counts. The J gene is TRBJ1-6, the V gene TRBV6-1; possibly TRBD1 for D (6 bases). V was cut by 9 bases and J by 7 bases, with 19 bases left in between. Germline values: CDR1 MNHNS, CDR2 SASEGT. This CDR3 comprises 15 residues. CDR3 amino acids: CASQRGGGRNSPLHF. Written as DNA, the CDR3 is TGTGCCAGTCAGAGGGGAGGGGGAAGGAATTCACCCCTCCACTTT.

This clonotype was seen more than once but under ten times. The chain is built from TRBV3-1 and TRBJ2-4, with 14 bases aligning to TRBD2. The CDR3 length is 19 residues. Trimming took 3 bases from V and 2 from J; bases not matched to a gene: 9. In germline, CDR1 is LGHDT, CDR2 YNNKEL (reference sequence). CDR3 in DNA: TGTGCCAGCAGCCACGGACTAGCGGGGGGTGGGTGGACCAAAAACATTCAGTACTTC. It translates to CASSHGLAGGGWTKNIQYF.

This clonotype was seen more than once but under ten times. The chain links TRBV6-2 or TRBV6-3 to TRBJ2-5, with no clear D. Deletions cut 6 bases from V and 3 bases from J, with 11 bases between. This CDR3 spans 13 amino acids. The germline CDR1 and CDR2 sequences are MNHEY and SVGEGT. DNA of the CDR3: TGTGCCAGCAGAAACGGCGTCAAAGAGACCCAGTACTTC. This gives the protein CASRNGVKETQYF.